The source of this T cell receptor beta chain is a study of somatic reversion in DOCK8 deficiency (dated by TCRdb to 2020 to 2022). Background for the entire study: The study compared T cell receptor beta repertoires of DOCK8-deficient patients, DOCK8-revertant patients and healthy volunteers. The DOCK8-deficient patients included in the study had already been reported in previous work. The study set out to investigate how, in DOCK8 deficiency, somatic reversion of pathogenic DOCK8 variants alters lymphocyte differentiation and function. General conclusions and limits of the study: Whether whole blood or PBMCs served as the source material for each individual sample was not specified in the methods.

Trimming at the junction amounts to 5 bases on V and 1 base on J, and the germline ends lie 17 bases apart. The CDR1 and CDR2 encoded by the germline V gene (reference sequence) are GTSNPN and SVGIG. The CDR3 goes from the cysteine to the phenylalanine over 15 residues. The retained sequence is limited to the CDR3, 45 bases, with the frame set at the first base. Comments on this clonotype: Its antigen specificity is not known. A much larger clone lies one base from this, so it may be a read error.

Receptor libraries were prepared by multiplex PCR. Using EuroClonality-NGS primers, the TRB libraries were generated through a one-step amplicon PCR run on approximately 100 ng genomic DNA. Sequencing of the TRB amplicons was done on Illumina MiSeq instruments using 2 x 250 bp version 2 chemistry. Turning to the authors' computational methods: Primary TRB sequence analysis and V(D)J annotation were performed with IMGT/HighV-QUEST. VDJtools was used to assess repertoire diversity and composition after nonfunctional clones were removed and samples were downsampled for comparisons between samples. The public reads were quality trimmed at Q25 with fastp and then assembled into clones with MiXCR by TCRdb, keeping productive beta chains. Rows are unified per CDR3 protein, each entry keeping the most common DNA and genes. None of the V and J calls come from the authors' own analysis; TCRdb made them. The table for this sample lists about 1,300 distinct CDR3 sequences; more than 20% of them were counted only once. Around 84% of the sample comes from the top ten.

Genomic DNA for TCR repertoire analysis was isolated either from whole blood samples or from PBMCs. A few DOCK8-revertant patients were sampled, some at multiple time points. Sequencing input: peripheral blood. Reading the label with the study, this specimen's cell subset or site is: DOCK8-deficient patient with somatic reversion. The receptor chain draws on TRBV30 and TRBJ1-2; perhaps TRBD1 is the D gene, with 6 bases matching. This clonotype was obtained from a human donor with DOCK8 deficiency. The CDR3 has the sequence CAWEEGQKINYGYTF. The nucleotide sequence is given as TGTGCCTGGGAAGAAGGACAGAAAATTAACTATGGCTACACCTTC.